This T cell receptor beta chain was identified in a study of blood T cell repertoires in COVID-19. Study details: The samples span acute and convalescent COVID-19 from the United States, Italy and Spain. T cells, B-cell-depleted T cells, or PBMCs supplied cDNA or gDNA.

Followed longitudinally, the Seattle patients had been enrolled during active infection. In the study's own analysis: Nucleated cell counts were estimated from reference gene primer amplification. Some clones are missing from TCRdb's copy, which holds only in-frame ones; the method was immunoSEQ multiplex PCR. That table is the source of V, J and clone size, and D and trimming were worked out from the DNA. The table records fewer than 300,000 clones, just over 85% of them present only once. J lost 0 bases, V lost 3 bases, and 4 bases had no gene match. Germline lookup yields CDR1 KGHSH and CDR2 LQKENI. The CDR3 extends over 15 amino acids.

The source material was peripheral blood. The sequence derives from a man aged 45-60 years with COVID-19, enrolled during active disease. The chain is built from TRBV18 and TRBJ1-2; 7 bases agree with TRBD1. CDR3 sequence: CASSPTGQANYGYTF. For the CDR3, the DNA is TGTGCCAGCTCACCGACCGGACAGGCTAACTATGGCTACACCTTC.